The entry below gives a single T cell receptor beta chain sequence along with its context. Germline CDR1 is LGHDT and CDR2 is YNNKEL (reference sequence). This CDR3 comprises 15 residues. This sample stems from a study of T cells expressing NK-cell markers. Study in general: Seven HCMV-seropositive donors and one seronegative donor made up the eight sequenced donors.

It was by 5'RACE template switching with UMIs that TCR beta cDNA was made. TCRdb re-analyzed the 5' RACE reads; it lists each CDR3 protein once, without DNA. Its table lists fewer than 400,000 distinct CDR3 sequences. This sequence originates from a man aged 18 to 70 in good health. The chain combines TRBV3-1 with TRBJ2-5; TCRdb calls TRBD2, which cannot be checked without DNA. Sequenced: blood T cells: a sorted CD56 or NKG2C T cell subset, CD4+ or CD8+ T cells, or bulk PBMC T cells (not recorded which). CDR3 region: CASNPVAGGLKTQYF.